This T cell receptor (beta chain) was recovered during a study of blood T cell repertoires in COVID-19. The method was immunoSEQ multiplex PCR; TCRdb's version includes in-frame clones alone and lacks a portion of them. The sample contains 85,000 to 120,000 clones, more than 75% of which appear only once. CDR1 and CDR2 from the germline V gene are KGHDR and SFDVKD. Trimming took off 7 bases at V and 0 bases at J, with 15 bases between the two ends. The CDR3 has 16 amino acids. The sequence was collected from a human donor in a cohort sampled during active COVID-19. V is TRBV24-1 and J is TRBJ1-5, with D possibly TRBD1 on 6 matching bases. The specimen sequenced was peripheral blood. The CDR3 region has the DNA TGTGCCACCAGCCCGAACAGGGTAGGTAGCAATCAGCCCCAGCATTTT. Translating it yields CATSPNRVGSNQPQHF.